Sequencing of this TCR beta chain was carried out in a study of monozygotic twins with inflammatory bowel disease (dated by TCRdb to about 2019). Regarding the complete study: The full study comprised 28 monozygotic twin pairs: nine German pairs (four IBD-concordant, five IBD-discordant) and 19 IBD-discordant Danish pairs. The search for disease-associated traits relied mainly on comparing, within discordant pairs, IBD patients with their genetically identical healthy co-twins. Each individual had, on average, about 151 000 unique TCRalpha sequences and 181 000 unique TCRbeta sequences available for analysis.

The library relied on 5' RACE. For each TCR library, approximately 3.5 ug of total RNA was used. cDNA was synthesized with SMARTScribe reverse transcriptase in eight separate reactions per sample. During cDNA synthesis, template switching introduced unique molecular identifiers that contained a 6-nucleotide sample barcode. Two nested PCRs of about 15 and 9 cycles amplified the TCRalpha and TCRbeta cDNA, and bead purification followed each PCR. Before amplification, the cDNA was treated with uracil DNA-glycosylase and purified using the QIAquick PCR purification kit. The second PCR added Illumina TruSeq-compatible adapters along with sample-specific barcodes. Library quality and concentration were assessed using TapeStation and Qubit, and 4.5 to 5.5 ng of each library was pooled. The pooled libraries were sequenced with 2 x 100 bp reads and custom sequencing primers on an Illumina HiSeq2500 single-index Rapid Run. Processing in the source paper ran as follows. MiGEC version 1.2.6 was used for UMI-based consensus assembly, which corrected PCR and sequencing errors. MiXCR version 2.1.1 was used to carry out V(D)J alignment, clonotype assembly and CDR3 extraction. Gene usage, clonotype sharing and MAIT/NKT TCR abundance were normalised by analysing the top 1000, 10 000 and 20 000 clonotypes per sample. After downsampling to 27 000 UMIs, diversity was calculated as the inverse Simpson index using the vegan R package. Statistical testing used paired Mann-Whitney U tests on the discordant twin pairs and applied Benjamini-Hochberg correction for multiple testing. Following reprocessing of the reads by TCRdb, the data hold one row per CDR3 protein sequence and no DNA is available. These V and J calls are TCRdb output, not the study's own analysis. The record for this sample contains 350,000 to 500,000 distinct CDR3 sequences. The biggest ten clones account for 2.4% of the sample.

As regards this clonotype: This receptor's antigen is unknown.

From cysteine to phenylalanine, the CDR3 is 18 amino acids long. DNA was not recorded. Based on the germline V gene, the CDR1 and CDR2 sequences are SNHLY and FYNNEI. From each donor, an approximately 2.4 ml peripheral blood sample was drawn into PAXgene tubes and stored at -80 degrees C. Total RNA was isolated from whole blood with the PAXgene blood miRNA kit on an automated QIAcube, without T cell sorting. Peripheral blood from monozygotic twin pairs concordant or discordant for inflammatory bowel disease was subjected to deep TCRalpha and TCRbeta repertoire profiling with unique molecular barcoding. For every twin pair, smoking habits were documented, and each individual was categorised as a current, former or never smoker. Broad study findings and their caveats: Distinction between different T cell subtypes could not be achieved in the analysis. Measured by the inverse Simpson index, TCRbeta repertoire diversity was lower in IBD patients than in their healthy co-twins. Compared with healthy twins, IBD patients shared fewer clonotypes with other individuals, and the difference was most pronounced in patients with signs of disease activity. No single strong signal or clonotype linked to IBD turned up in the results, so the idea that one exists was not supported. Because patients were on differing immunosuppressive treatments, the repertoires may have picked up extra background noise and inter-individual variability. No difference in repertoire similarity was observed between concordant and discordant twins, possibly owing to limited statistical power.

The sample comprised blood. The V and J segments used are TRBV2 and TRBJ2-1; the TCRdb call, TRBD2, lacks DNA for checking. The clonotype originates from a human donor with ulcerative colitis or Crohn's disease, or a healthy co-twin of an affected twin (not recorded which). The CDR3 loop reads CASSETPQTSFRNNEQFF.